This T cell receptor beta chain appears in the sequencing data of a study of cytomegalovirus exposure and HLA in healthy donors. The CDR3 has 14 residues. Sequenced by immunoSEQ multiplex PCR; TCRdb stores in-frame clones only, minus some. The sample records around 400,000 clones, about nine tenths being singletons. The sample holds a few counts of this clone. The gene calls are TRBV1 and TRBJ1-1; TRBD1 is the table's D call, not checked against the DNA. TRBV1 is termed a pseudogene. The receptor was derived from a young woman in good health and CMV-seronegative. Sequencing was carried out using PBMCs. CDR3 nucleotide sequence: TGCACCAGCAGCCAAAACGGGACAGACGAAGAAGCTTTCTTT. This encodes CTSSQNGTDEEAFF.